These T cell receptor beta chains were read from a single sample in a study of CD8+ T cells in alopecia areata. Only in-frame clones appear in the TCRdb table, and some are missing; sequencing was by immunoSEQ multiplex PCR. The profile shows roughly 32,000 clones, less than 65% of them singletons. Sequenced: NKG2D-high CD8+ T cells sorted from blood. These receptors came from a human donor with alopecia areata. Both conserved end residues are part of each CDR3. A D gene is named only where the DNA matches it firmly. Expanded clones get a size class; other rows say once, few or many, or leave the size out.

j_call d_call clone_size v_call cdr3_nt cdr3_aa
TRBJ1-2 NA NA TRBV7-8 TGTGCCAGCAGCCGCGGGGAGCCCTATGGCTACACCTTC CASSRGEPYGYTF
TRBJ2-1 NA NA TRBV5-3 TGTGCCAGAAGCGTATACAATGAGCAGTTCTTC CARSVYNEQFF
TRBJ2-1 NA NA TRBV7-2 TGTGCCAGCAGCTCAGCCGGGACGGCCTACAATGAGCAGTTCTTC CASSSAGTAYNEQFF
TRBJ2-1 TRBD2 NA TRBV6-4 TGTGCCAGCAGTGAGAGACTAGCGGGAGACAATGAGCAGTTCTTC CASSERLAGDNEQFF
TRBJ1-5 TRBD1 NA TRBV4-3 TGCGCCAGCAGCCAAGAATGGGACAGGGTTGTGGATCAGCCCCAGCATTTT CASSQEWDRVVDQPQHF
TRBJ1-2 NA NA TRBV4-3 TGCGCCAGCAGCCAAGAGTACTTTCAGGAAAACTATGGCTACACCTTC CASSQEYFQENYGYTF
TRBJ1-2 TRBD1 NA TRBV29-1 TGCAGCGTTGCCTTACAGGGGGATAGAGCTAACTATGGCTACACCTTC CSVALQGDRANYGYTF
TRBJ1-5 NA NA TRBV30 TGTGCCTGGAGTTGGGGGGCGGGAGGTCAGCCCCAGCATTTT CAWSWGAGGQPQHF
TRBJ2-7 TRBD1 NA TRBV27 TGTGCCAGCAGTGCCGGGACAGACTACGAGCAGTACTTC CASSAGTDYEQYF
TRBJ2-2 NA NA TRBV11-2 TGTGCCAGCAACCCCATCACCGGGGAGCTGTTTTTT CASNPITGELFF
TRBJ2-3 NA NA TRBV9 TGTGCCAGCAGCATGGGGGGCACAGATACGCAGTATTTT CASSMGGTDTQYF
TRBJ2-7 NA NA TRBV5-1 TGCGCCAGCAGCTTGGCAGTTACCGAGGGATCCCACGAGCAGTACTTC CASSLAVTEGSHEQYF
TRBJ1-1 NA NA TRBV6-5 TGTGCCAGCAGTTACGGAGACACTGAAGCTTTCTTT CASSYGDTEAFF
TRBJ1-1 NA NA TRBV7-8 TGTGCCAGCAGCCCCCGTGGGGGGTTCACTGAAGCTTTCTTT CASSPRGGFTEAFF
TRBJ2-2 TRBD1 NA TRBV28 TGTGCCAGCAGTTTAGGGACAGGGGGCGCGAACACCGGGGAGCTGTTTTTT CASSLGTGGANTGELFF
TRBJ2-7 TRBD2 NA TRBV28 TGTGCCAGCAAACGCTGGGGGACTAGAGACGACGAGCAGTACTTC CASKRWGTRDDEQYF
TRBJ2-7 NA NA TRBV29-1 TGCAGCGCCATCACCGGGAGCTCCTACGAGCAGTACTTC CSAITGSSYEQYF
TRBJ2-7 TRBD2 once TRBV28 TGTGCCAGCAGCCGGGGACTAGCGGGGTCCTACGAGCAGTACTTC CASSRGLAGSYEQYF